This T cell receptor (beta chain) was retrieved from a study of blood T cell repertoires in COVID-19. Study-wide background: The United States, Italy and Spain provided the acute and convalescent COVID-19 samples. Sources were T cells, B-cell-depleted T cells, or PBMCs; the material itself was cDNA or gDNA.

Source study methods: Amplification of reference gene primers provided the estimated nucleated cell counts. Repertoires were generated with immunoSEQ multiplex PCR, while TCRdb's copy carries only in-frame clones and drops some. D and trimming were read from the DNA, whereas the V and J calls and clone size are those reported in that table. The sample consists of a few hundred thousand clones, 80% to 90% of them appearing once. From germline, CDR1 is SSHAT and CDR2 FNYEAQ (reference sequence). The CDR3 has 15 residues. V was clipped by 5 bases and J by 1 base; unmatched bases: 4. Recruits, aged about 18 to 95 years, lived in under 25 US areas.

This sequence joins TRBV7-7 and TRBJ2-1, with TRBD1 identical over 8 bases. This clonotype was obtained from a man between 25 and 39 years old with acute COVID-19. Source material: PBMCs or T cells enriched from blood (not recorded which). CDR3 sequence (DNA): TGTGCCAGCAGCCCGGGACAGGCGTCCTACAATGAGCAGTTCTTC. Amino acids: CASSPGQASYNEQFF.